What follows are 24 T cell receptor beta chains derived from one specimen sequenced in a study of beta chain features in type 1 diabetes. The entirety of the isolated RNA underwent reverse transcription, so expressed TCRB transcripts were sequenced. Here immunoSEQ multiplex PCR was the method, and the copy in TCRdb shows in-frame clones only, minus some. The table has about 370,000 clones, about 16% seen once; the top ten hold about 0.02%. Sequencing was performed on naive CD4+ T cells from blood. Every receptor here comes from a woman aged 18 to 35 in good health.

The chain is built from TRBV29-1 and TRBJ2-5, with 9 bases matching TRBD1. The germline V gene encodes CDR1 SQVTM and CDR2 ANQGSEA. V shed 6 bases and J 5 bases; nucleotides not matched to a gene: 13. The CDR3 has 15 residues. The CDR3 is CSVLGRTGVVETQYF. CDR3 DNA sequence: TGCAGCGTCCTGGGCCGGACAGGGGTCGTTGAGACCCAGTACTTC.

This clone was counted a few times. The rearrangement uses TRBV5-6 and TRBJ1-1, with TRBD1 matching over 10 bases. Germline lookup yields CDR1 SGHDT and CDR2 YYEEEE. CDR3 length: 17 amino acids. With V trimmed by 1 base and J by 2 bases, 8 bases remained unmatched. CDR3 protein: CASSLRRTGGSNTEAFF. The CDR3 nucleotides are TGTGCCAGCAGCTTGCGTCGGACAGGGGGTTCTAACACTGAAGCTTTCTTT.

The rearrangement links TRBV5-1 to TRBJ2-7; TRBD2 is a possible D gene (5 bases). The germline CDR1 and CDR2 sequences are SGHRS and YFSETQ. The V end lost 4 bases, the J end lost 5 bases, and 22 bases lay between the germline ends. The CDR3 extends over 16 amino acids. The CDR3 loop reads CASSPDPGISLHEQYF. CDR3 in DNA: TGCGCCAGCAGCCCGGACCCCGGGATATCTCTCCACGAGCAGTACTTC.

This clone turned up a few times. The rearrangement joins TRBV7-3 to TRBJ2-1; D is perhaps TRBD2 (6 bases). The CDR3 totals 16 residues. The ends were cut back, 5 bases at V and 3 bases at J, with 17 bases in the middle. CDR1 SGHTA and CDR2 FQGTGA come from the germline V gene. The CDR3: CASSPTSGTFYNEQFF. The CDR3 coding sequence is TGTGCCAGCAGCCCAACTTCCGGGACTTTCTACAATGAGCAGTTCTTC.

CDR3: CSVDLDSPSYEQYF. The CDR3 nucleotides are TGCAGCGTTGACCTAGACAGTCCATCCTACGAGCAGTACTTC. The chain joins TRBV29-1 to TRBJ2-7; a weak D match, TRBD1 (5 bases). The CDR3 spans 14 residues. Germline CDR1 reads SQVTM; CDR2 reads ANQGSEA. V was clipped by 3 bases and J by 1 base, with 13 bases between them.

V is TRBV5-4 and J is TRBJ2-5; possibly TRBD2 for D (7 bases). The CDR3 covers 14 residues. Deletions cut 0 bases from V and 5 bases from J, with 11 bases between. The V gene's germline CDR1 is SGHNT and CDR2 YYREEE (reference sequence). CDR3 nucleotide sequence: TGTGCCAGCAGCTTGGTGGGAGGGGGTGAGACCCAGTACTTC. Its protein product is CASSLVGGGETQYF. Looking up the rest from reference TRBV5-4 and TRBJ2-5 gives the full variable domain: ETGVTQSPTHLIKTRGQQVTLRCSSQSGHNTVSWYQQALGQGPQFIFQYYREEENGRGNFPPRFSGLQFPNYSSELNVNALELDDSALYLCASSLVGGGETQYFGPGTRLLVL.

In this sample, this clone turned up a few times. The chain recombines TRBV7-9 with TRBJ2-3; possible D gene TRBD1, 6 bases. Germline CDR1 is SEHNR and CDR2 is FQNEAQ (reference sequence). This CDR3 is built from 16 residues. The germline V and J ends were trimmed by 2 bases and 2 bases, with 14 bases remaining between them. The CDR3 bases are TGTGCCAGCAGCTTAACTACAGGGTTTGTCACAGATACGCAGTATTTT. It codes for CASSLTTGFVTDTQYF.

This rearrangement joins TRBV28 to TRBJ2-3, with 7 positions matching TRBD1. The length of the CDR3 is 16 residues. Germline CDR1 MDHEN, CDR2 SYDVKM. The ends lost 5 bases at V and 0 bases at J; junction bases unmatched: 8. The CDR3 is CASSGFDRDSTDTQYF. The CDR3 DNA sequence: TGTGCCAGCAGTGGGTTCGACAGGGATAGCACAGATACGCAGTATTTT. Combining the CDR3 with reference TRBV28 and TRBJ2-3 gives the whole variable domain DVKVTQSSRYLVKRTGEKVFLECVQDMDHENMFWYRQDPGLGLRLIYFSYDVKMKEKGDIPEGYSVSREKKERFSLILESASTNQTSMYLCASSGFDRDSTDTQYFGPGTRLTVL.

The rearrangement links TRBV4-3 to TRBJ2-3, with no clear D. V was cut by 4 bases and J by 0 bases, with 8 bases left in between. Germline values: CDR1 LGHNA, CDR2 YSLEER. The CDR3 runs 14 residues. The CDR3 bases are TGCGCCAGCAGCCGCCAGGTTAGCACAGATACGCAGTATTTT. Translation: CASSRQVSTDTQYF.

This chain links TRBV4-3 with TRBJ2-6, with a possible D match to TRBD2 (6 bases). The length of the CDR3 is 16 residues. The V and J ends lost 3 bases and 2 bases respectively, with 11 bases between them. Germline-derived CDR1 and CDR2 are LGHNA and YSLEER. CDR3 amino acids: CASSQGTPPGANVLTF. The CDR3 DNA sequence: TGCGCCAGCAGCCAGGGGACTCCGCCTGGGGCCAACGTCCTGACTTTC.

CDR3 sequence reads: CASSLAGTEINTGELFF. CDR3 coding DNA: TGTGCCAGCAGCTTAGCGGGGACAGAGATTAACACCGGGGAGCTGTTTTTT. The J gene is TRBJ2-2, the V gene TRBV7-6; 7 bases align to TRBD1. The V gene's germline CDR1 is SGHVS and CDR2 FNYEAQ. This CDR3 spans 17 amino acids. The V and J ends lost 0 bases and 2 bases, in that order; junction bases with no gene match: 6.

This clone appeared a few times. This chain connects TRBV28 to TRBJ1-2; tentatively, D is TRBD1 (5 bases). Germline V gene lookup returns CDR1 MDHEN and CDR2 SYDVKM. This CDR3 has 14 amino acids. V gave up 5 bases and J gave up 1 base, with 11 bases separating them. The CDR3 region is CASSTGQGNYGYTF. For the CDR3, the DNA is TGTGCCAGCAGTACTGGGCAGGGTAACTATGGCTACACCTTC.

This clone was detected a few times. The genes are TRBV29-1 and TRBJ1-1; TRBD1 aligns across 7 bases. The CDR3 is 16 amino acids. Per the germline V gene, CDR1 is SQVTM and CDR2 is ANQGSEA. The trim removed 5 bases at V and 0 bases at J, leaving 12 bases unmatched. The CDR3 nucleotides are TGCAGCGTTCAACAGGGGAAAGGAAAAATGAACACTGAAGCTTTCTTT. Translated, it gives CSVQQGKGKMNTEAFF.

This chain links TRBV28 with TRBJ1-1; a possible D gene is TRBD1 (6 bases). The CDR3 extends over 14 amino acids. The germline gives CDR1 MDHEN, CDR2 SYDVKM. Deletions cut 5 bases from V and 0 bases from J, with 10 bases between. CDR3 in amino acids: CASSDRRLNTEAFF. CDR3 DNA: TGTGCCAGCAGTGACAGGCGCTTGAACACTGAAGCTTTCTTT.

This clone came up a few times. The J gene is TRBJ2-7, the V gene TRBV28; weak D call: TRBD1 (5 bases). Germline V gene sequence: CDR1 MDHEN, CDR2 SYDVKM. Trimming shortened V by 4 bases and J by 1 base, and 14 bases separated the two germline ends. The CDR3 sequence is 15 residues long. CDR3 residues: CASSSLTASSYEQYF. In nucleotides, the CDR3 is TGTGCCAGCAGTTCCCTGACAGCCTCGTCCTACGAGCAGTACTTC.

This chain connects TRBV28 to TRBJ1-1, with D perhaps TRBD1 (5 bases). The CDR3 covers 12 residues. Germline CDR1 MDHEN, CDR2 SYDVKM. Trimming stripped 7 bases from V and 6 bases from J, with 12 bases between. The CDR3 here is CASKVWGAEAFF. Here the CDR3 DNA reads TGTGCCAGCAAGGTTTGGGGGGCTGAAGCTTTCTTT.

The rearrangement joins TRBV2 to TRBJ2-1, with TRBD1 identical over 8 bases. Germline-derived CDR1 and CDR2 are SNHLY and FYNNEI. The CDR3 has 16 residues. V shed 7 bases and J 7 bases; nucleotides not matched to a gene: 15. The CDR3 nucleotides are TGTGCCAGCATTCGTGTGGTGGACAGGGTTCGGAATGAGCAGTTCTTC. Its protein is CASIRVVDRVRNEQFF.

The chain joins TRBV14 to TRBJ2-2; TRBD1 matches at 8 bases. Germline CDR1 SGHDN, CDR2 FVKESK. V shed 3 bases and J 0 bases; nucleotides not matched to a gene: 3. The CDR3 loop spans 16 amino acids. The CDR3 coding sequence is TGTGCCAGCAGCCACCGGACAGGGCCGAACACCGGGGAGCTGTTTTTT. This sequence encodes CASSHRTGPNTGELFF.

V and J are TRBV15 and TRBJ1-4; 7 positions match TRBD1. The CDR3 runs to 16 residues. V dropped 3 bases and J dropped 3; count of bases not matched to a gene: 7. The germline CDR1 and CDR2 sequences are LNHNV and YYDKDF (reference sequence). CDR3 loop: CATSRKATGPNEKLFF. In DNA, the CDR3 is TGTGCCACCAGCAGGAAGGCGACAGGGCCTAATGAAAAACTGTTTTTT.

The chain joins TRBV29-1 to TRBJ2-4; 13 bases match TRBD2. This CDR3 has 14 amino acids. V was pared by 7 bases and J by 8 bases, with 8 bases of the junction left unmatched. The germline CDR1 and CDR2 sequences are SQVTM and ANQGSEA. CDR3 DNA sequence: TGCAGCGCCCGGACTAGCGGGAGTATAGACATTCAGTACTTC. It specifies CSARTSGSIDIQYF. Looking up the rest from reference TRBV29-1 and TRBJ2-4 gives the full variable domain: SAVISQKPSRDICQRGTSLTIQCQVDSQVTMMFWYRQQPGQSLTLIATANQGSEATYESGFVIDKFPISRPNLTFSTLTVSNMSPEDSSIYLCSARTSGSIDIQYFGAGTRLSVL.

There are a few counts of this clone. The J gene is TRBJ2-7, the V gene TRBV7-2; 7 positions agree with TRBD2. This CDR3 comprises 14 residues. Germline V gene sequence: CDR1 SGHTA, CDR2 FQGNSA. Germline trimming cut 5 bases from V and 5 bases from J; bases unmatched to any gene: 9. The CDR3 spells CASSPSGSGNEQYF. In DNA, the CDR3 is TGTGCCAGCAGCCCCTCTGGGAGCGGGAACGAGCAGTACTTC.

The V gene is TRBV5-4, the J gene TRBJ1-2, with 8 bases aligning to TRBD1. The CDR3 extends over 14 amino acids. After removal of 1 base from V and 3 bases from J, the junction contained 2 bases not matched to a gene. The germline V gene has CDR1 SGHNT and CDR2 YYREEE (reference sequence). The CDR3 nucleotides read TGTGCCAGCAGCTTGCAGGGGGCAGACTATGGCTACACCTTC. It is translated as CASSLQGADYGYTF.

This clone occurred a few times. The chain recombines TRBV28 with TRBJ2-1; TRBD1 might be the D (7 bases). Germline values: CDR1 MDHEN, CDR2 SYDVKM. The CDR3 runs 16 residues. Trimming shortened V by 2 bases and J by 4 bases, and 15 bases separated the two germline ends. The CDR3 bases are TGTGCCAGCAGTTTACCCTCGTCAGGGGGGTACAATGAGCAGTTCTTC. This codes for CASSLPSSGGYNEQFF.

The genes are TRBV4-3 and TRBJ2-5, with D unresolved. This CDR3 spans 14 amino acids. Germline CDR1 and CDR2: LGHNA and YSLEER. V was shortened by 0 bases and J by 4 bases, with 9 bases between the two germline ends. The chain's CDR3 is CASSQDPQPETQYF. CDR3 bases: TGCGCCAGCAGCCAAGATCCACAGCCAGAGACCCAGTACTTC.